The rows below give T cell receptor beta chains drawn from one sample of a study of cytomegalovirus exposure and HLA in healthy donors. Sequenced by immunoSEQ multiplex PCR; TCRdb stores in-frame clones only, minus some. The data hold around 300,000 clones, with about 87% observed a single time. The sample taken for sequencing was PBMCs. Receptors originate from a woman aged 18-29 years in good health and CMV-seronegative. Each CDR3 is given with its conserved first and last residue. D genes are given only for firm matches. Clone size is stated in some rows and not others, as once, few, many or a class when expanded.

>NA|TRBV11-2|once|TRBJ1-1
CASSALRGRKGGTEAFF
TGTGCCAGCAGCGCCCTCCGCGGCAGGAAAGGGGGCACTGAAGCTTTCTTT
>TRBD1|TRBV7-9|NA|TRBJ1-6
CDSSLSGTGGSPLHF
TGTGACAGCAGCTTATCCGGGACAGGAGGGTCACCCCTCCACTTT
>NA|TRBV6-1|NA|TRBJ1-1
CASSESYPNTEAFF
TGTGCCAGCAGTGAAAGCTACCCGAACACTGAAGCTTTCTTT
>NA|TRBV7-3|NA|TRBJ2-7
CASSLMGGVRDEQYF
TGTGCCAGCAGCTTAATGGGCGGGGTCCGAGACGAGCAGTACTTC
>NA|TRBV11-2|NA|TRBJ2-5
CASSLNSGETQYF
TGTGCCAGCAGCTTAAACAGTGGCGAGACCCAGTACTTC
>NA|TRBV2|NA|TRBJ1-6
CASRRMEPLHF
TGTGCCAGCAGGAGGATGGAACCCCTCCACTTT
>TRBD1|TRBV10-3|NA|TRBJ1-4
CAISESTLSGGQEKLFF
TGTGCCATCAGTGAGTCGACTCTTTCAGGGGGCCAGGAAAAACTGTTTTTT
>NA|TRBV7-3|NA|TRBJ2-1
CASSLQPSTYNEQFF
TGTGCCAGCAGCCTACAGCCCAGTACCTACAATGAGCAGTTCTTC
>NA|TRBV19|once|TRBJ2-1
CASSIDQAYNEQFF
TGTGCCAGTAGTATAGATCAGGCGTACAATGAGCAGTTCTTC
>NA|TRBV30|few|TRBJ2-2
CAWSALRELFF
TGTGCCTGGAGTGCCCTTCGGGAGCTGTTTTTT
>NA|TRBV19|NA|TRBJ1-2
CASSTQQGIGYGYTF
TGTGCCAGTAGTACTCAACAGGGTATAGGCTATGGCTACACCTTC